Listed here is a single T cell receptor beta chain. The antigen is undetermined. This record comes from a study of beta chain features in type 1 diabetes. The germline V gene encodes CDR1 ENHRY and CDR2 SYGVKD. V dropped 7 bases and J dropped 2 bases, with 9 bases sitting between them. This CDR3 comprises 14 residues. Study-wide points: Whether TCRB rearrangement is influenced by HLA type went unresolved here. Comparison showed that naive, central memory and Treg TCRB repertoires appeared more similar among patients than among healthy donors.

Via the markers CD45RO/CCR7/CD25/CD127/CD95/CD27, stem cell-like memory, regulatory, central memory and naive CD4+ cells were sorted. TCRB transcripts that were expressed got sequenced, as all of the isolated RNA had been reverse transcribed. Clones were read by immunoSEQ multiplex PCR, and TCRdb kept only the in-frame ones, dropping some. The table lists 810,000 or so clones, roughly 16% of them singletons. This chain connects TRBV10-3 to TRBJ2-6; D unclear. Material for sequencing was naive CD4+ T cells from blood. The clonotype originates from a woman aged 18-35 years in good health. CDR3 residues: CAITQIPGANVLTF. The CDR3 DNA is TGTGCCATCACACAAATCCCTGGGGCCAACGTCCTGACTTTC.